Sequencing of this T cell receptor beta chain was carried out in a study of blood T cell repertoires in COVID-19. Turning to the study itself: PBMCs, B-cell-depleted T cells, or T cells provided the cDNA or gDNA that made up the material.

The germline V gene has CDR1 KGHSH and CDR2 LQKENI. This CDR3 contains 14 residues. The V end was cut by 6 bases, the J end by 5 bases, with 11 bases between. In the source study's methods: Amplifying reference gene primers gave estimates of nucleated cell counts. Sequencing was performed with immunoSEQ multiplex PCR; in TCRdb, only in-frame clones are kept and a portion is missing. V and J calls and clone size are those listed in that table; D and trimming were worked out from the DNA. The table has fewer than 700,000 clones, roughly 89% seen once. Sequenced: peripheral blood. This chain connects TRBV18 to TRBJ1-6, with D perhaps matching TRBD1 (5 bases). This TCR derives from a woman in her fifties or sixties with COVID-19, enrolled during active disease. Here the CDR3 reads CASSSGQDNSPLHF. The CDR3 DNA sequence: TGTGCCAGCTCCTCCGGACAAGATAATTCACCCCTCCACTTT.